These T cell receptor beta chains were read from a single sample in a study of T cell responses to AZD1222 COVID-19 vaccine. Method: immunoSEQ multiplex PCR; TCRdb's copy keeps in-frame clones and lacks some. Seen here are approximately 120,000 clones, around 89% observed once, and the top ten hold around 10%. The sample here was peripheral blood, taken on day 0 of MenACWY control vaccination. The receptor set was obtained from an adult in good health. The conserved cysteine and the conserved F or W are not part of the CDR3 here. D genes are given only for firm matches. For some rows the clone size is stated as once, few or many, or as a class when expanded; others skip it.

ARSFSQLAQDTQY | TRBV5-3 | once | TRBJ2-3 | NA
ASSPRTGPNVGGYT | TRBV14 | NA | TRBJ1-2 | TRBD1
ASSLSPAGLGEQF | TRBV5-1 | once | TRBJ2-1 | TRBD2
ASSPKTGAQPQH | TRBV9 | NA | TRBJ1-5 | TRBD1
ASNPDTEGISPLH | TRBV28 | few | TRBJ1-6 | NA
ASSPLDYQETQY | TRBV7-2 | NA | TRBJ2-5 | NA
ASSTRQGMNYGYT | TRBV13 | NA | TRBJ1-2 | TRBD1
ASSLRDTQY | TRBV11-2 | NA | TRBJ2-3 | NA
ASSPYLSNEQF | TRBV7-2 | NA | TRBJ2-1 | NA
ASSDTEMNTEAF | TRBV2 | NA | TRBJ1-1 | NA
ASSQSVVQREPDTQY | TRBV23-1 | NA | TRBJ2-3 | TRBD2
ASSSYRGGPYGYT | TRBV11-3 | NA | TRBJ1-2 | NA
ASSWVPGPNSEQY | TRBV7-2 | NA | TRBJ2-7 | NA